This is a list of T cell receptor beta chains from one sample in a study of blood T cell repertoires in COVID-19. The method was immunoSEQ multiplex PCR; TCRdb's version includes in-frame clones alone and lacks a portion of them. The sample contains hundreds of thousands of clones, more than 85% of which appear only once. Sequenced material: peripheral blood. These receptors all come from a man in his 70s with acute or convalescent COVID-19. Each CDR3 is given with its conserved first and last residue. D genes are given only for firm matches. Clone size appears in some rows only: once, few, many, or a class for an expanded clone.

d_gene,j_gene,v_gene,abundance,CDR3nt,CDR3aa
.,TRBJ2-7,TRBV6-2/TRBV6-3,once,TGTGCCAGCAGTTATCCGTCGGACGGGCGTTGGGGGCGCCAGGGCGACGAGCAGTACTTC,CASSYPSDGRWGRQGDEQYF
.,TRBJ1-2,TRBV6-5,.,TGTGCCAGCAGTCCGATCGGGGGTTCTAACTATGGCTACACCTTC,CASSPIGGSNYGYTF
TRBD1,TRBJ1-2,TRBV30,.,TGTGCCTGGAGTGTAACTGGGACAGGGGGACTAAGCTATGGCTACACCTTC,CAWSVTGTGGLSYGYTF
.,TRBJ1-1,TRBV4-3,.,TGCGCCAGCAGCCAAGCACAGGCAAACACTGAAGCTTTCTTT,CASSQAQANTEAFF
.,TRBJ1-1,TRBV15,.,TGTGCCACCAGCAGCGTTAACACTGAAGCTTTCTTT,CATSSVNTEAFF
TRBD1,TRBJ2-7,TRBV27,.,TGTGCGACCGGGACAGGGTTTTACGAGCAGTACTTC,CATGTGFYEQYF
TRBD2,TRBJ2-1,TRBV10-3,.,TGTGCCATCAGCGGGACTAGCGCTAGCAATGAGCAGTTCTTC,CAISGTSASNEQFF
TRBD1,TRBJ1-2,TRBV29-1,.,TGCAGCGTTGAATCCCAGGGGGCTTTATATGGCTACACCTTC,CSVESQGALYGYTF
.,TRBJ2-3,TRBV19,.,TGTGCCAGTAGTATAAATTTTAACACAGATACGCAGTATTTT,CASSINFNTDTQYF
TRBD1,TRBJ2-5,TRBV9,.,TGTGCCAGCAGCCCGTCGGGACAGGGAAAACGGGAGACCCAGTACTTC,CASSPSGQGKRETQYF
.,TRBJ2-3,TRBV7-2,once,TGTGCCAGCAGCTTAGCTGCAGGTTCCACAGATACGCAGTATTTT,CASSLAAGSTDTQYF
.,TRBJ2-1,TRBV6-6,few,TGTGCCAGCAGTTGGGACACCTACAATGAGCAGTTCTTC,CASSWDTYNEQFF
.,TRBJ2-2,TRBV9,once,TGTGCCAGCAGCGTATGGGGAGAGACCGGGGAGCTGTTTTTT,CASSVWGETGELFF
.,TRBJ2-5,TRBV28,.,TGTGCCAGCAGGCGTCAGGGGCGAGAGACCCAGTACTTC,CASRRQGRETQYF
.,TRBJ2-2,TRBV2,.,TGTGCCAGCGCCCCGTTTGGACAGTTCAACACCGGGGAGCTGTTTTTT,CASAPFGQFNTGELFF
.,TRBJ1-1,TRBV5-1,.,TGCGCCAGCAGCTTGGCCCCTCAATCGGGCACTGAAGCTTTCTTT,CASSLAPQSGTEAFF
.,TRBJ2-7,TRBV19,.,TGTGCCAGTAGTATGGCGGGACAGAGCTCCTACGAGCAGTACTTC,CASSMAGQSSYEQYF
.,TRBJ1-1,TRBV30,.,TGTGCCGCTTACGGGGAGAACACTGAAGCTTTCTTT,CAAYGENTEAFF
.,TRBJ1-6,TRBV5-4,.,TGTGCCAGCTCCCCGGGGGGGGCTGCTTCTTTTTCACCCCTCCACTTT,CASSPGGAASFSPLHF
TRBD2,TRBJ2-1,TRBV5-1,.,TGCGCCAGCAGTGCTAGCGGGAGACCCTACAATGAGCAGTTCTTC,CASSASGRPYNEQFF
TRBD1,TRBJ1-2,TRBV19,.,TGTGCCAGTAGTATGGGGACAGTCGCTAACTATGGCTACACCTTC,CASSMGTVANYGYTF
.,TRBJ1-1,TRBV4-2,.,TGTGCCAGCAGCCAAGGAAACTCCGCAGGTCCAACTGAAGCTTTCTTT,CASSQGNSAGPTEAFF
TRBD1,TRBJ2-7,TRBV18,once,TGTGCCAGCTCACCCGACAGGGAACAGCAGTACTTC,CASSPDREQQYF
.,TRBJ2-1,TRBV19,.,TGTGCCAGTAGTATCGAGCTGAGGTCAACTTACTACAATGAGCAGTTCTTC,CASSIELRSTYYNEQFF
.,TRBJ2-5,TRBV9,.,TGTGCCAGCAGCGTCGGCGGGGCCGATGTTGAGACCCAGTACTTC,CASSVGGADVETQYF
TRBD2,TRBJ2-1,TRBV7-8,.,TGTGCCAGCAGAAGCCTTTTAGCGGGGTTGTACAATGAGCAGTTCTTC,CASRSLLAGLYNEQFF
.,TRBJ2-7,TRBV6-2/TRBV6-3,.,TGTGCCAGCAGTTATGACAGGAAATCGTCCTACGAGCAGTACTTC,CASSYDRKSSYEQYF
.,TRBJ2-3,TRBV9,.,TGTGCCAGCAGCGTAGATAATAGCGGCACAGATACGCAGTATTTT,CASSVDNSGTDTQYF
TRBD2,TRBJ2-5,TRBV5-1,few,TGCGCCAGCAGCTTGGAGGCTAGCGGTCACCAAGAGACCCAGTACTTC,CASSLEASGHQETQYF
TRBD2,TRBJ2-1,TRBV5-1,few,TGCGCCAGCAGCTTGATTTCTAGCGGGGGGAATGAGCAGTTCTTC,CASSLISSGGNEQFF
TRBD2,TRBJ2-2,TRBV4-3,.,TGCGCCAGCAGCCAAGATGGCGGGGGGGCTACCGGGGAGCTGTTTTTT,CASSQDGGGATGELFF
TRBD1,TRBJ1-6,TRBV28,.,TGTGCCAGCAGTACAGGGGCTTTCATATATAATTCACCCCTCCACTTT,CASSTGAFIYNSPLHF